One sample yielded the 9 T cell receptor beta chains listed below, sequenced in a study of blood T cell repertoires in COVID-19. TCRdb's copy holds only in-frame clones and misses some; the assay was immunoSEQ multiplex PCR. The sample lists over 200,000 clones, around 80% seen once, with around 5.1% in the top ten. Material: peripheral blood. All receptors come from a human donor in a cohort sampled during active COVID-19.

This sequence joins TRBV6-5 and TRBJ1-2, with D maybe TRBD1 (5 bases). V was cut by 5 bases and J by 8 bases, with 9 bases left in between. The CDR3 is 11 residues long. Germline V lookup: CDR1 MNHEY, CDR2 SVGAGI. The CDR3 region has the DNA TGTGCCAGCAGTCAGGGAGGGGGCTACACCTTC. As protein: CASSQGGGYTF.

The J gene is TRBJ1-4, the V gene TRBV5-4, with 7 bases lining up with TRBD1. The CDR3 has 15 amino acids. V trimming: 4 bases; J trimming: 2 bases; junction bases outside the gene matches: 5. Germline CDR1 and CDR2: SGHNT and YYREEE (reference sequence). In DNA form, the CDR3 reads TGTGCCAGCAGCCAGCCGGGACAGACTAATGAAAAACTGTTTTTT. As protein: CASSQPGQTNEKLFF. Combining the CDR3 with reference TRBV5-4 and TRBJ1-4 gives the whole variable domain ETGVTQSPTHLIKTRGQQVTLRCSSQSGHNTVSWYQQALGQGPQFIFQYYREEENGRGNFPPRFSGLQFPNYSSELNVNALELDDSALYLCASSQPGQTNEKLFFGSGTQLSVL.

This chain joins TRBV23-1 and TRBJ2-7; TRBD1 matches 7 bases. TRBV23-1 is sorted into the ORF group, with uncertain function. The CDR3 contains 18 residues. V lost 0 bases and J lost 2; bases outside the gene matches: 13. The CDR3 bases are TGCGCCAGCAGTCAATCGCCCAGACAGGGCAATAACCCCTACGAGCAGTACTTC. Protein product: CASSQSPRQGNNPYEQYF.

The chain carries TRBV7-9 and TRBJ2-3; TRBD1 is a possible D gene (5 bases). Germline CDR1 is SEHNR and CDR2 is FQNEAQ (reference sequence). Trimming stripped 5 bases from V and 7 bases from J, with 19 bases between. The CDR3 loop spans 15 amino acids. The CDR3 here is CASSLQGVLGNTQYF. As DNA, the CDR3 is TGTGCCAGCAGCCTACAAGGGGTACTGGGGAATACGCAGTATTTT.

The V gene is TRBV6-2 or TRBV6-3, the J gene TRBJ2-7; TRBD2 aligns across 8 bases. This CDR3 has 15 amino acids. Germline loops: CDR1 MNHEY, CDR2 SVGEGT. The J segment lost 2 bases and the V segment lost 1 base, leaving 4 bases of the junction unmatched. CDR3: CASSYLGLDTYEQYF. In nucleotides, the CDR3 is TGTGCCAGCAGTTACTTGGGACTAGATACCTACGAGCAGTACTTC.

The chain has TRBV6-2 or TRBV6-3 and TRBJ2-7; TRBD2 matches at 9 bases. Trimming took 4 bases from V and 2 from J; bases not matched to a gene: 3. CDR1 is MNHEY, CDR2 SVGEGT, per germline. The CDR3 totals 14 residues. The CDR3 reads CASSSRTSAYEQYF. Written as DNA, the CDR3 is TGTGCCAGCAGTTCCCGGACTAGCGCCTACGAGCAGTACTTC.

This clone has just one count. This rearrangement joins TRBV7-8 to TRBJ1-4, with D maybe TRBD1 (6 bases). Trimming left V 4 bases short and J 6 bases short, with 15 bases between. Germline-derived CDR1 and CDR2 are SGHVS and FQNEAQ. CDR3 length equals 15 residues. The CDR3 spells CASSSLLGTYEKLFF. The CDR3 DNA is TGTGCCAGCAGCTCCTTACTCGGGACATATGAAAAACTGTTTTTT. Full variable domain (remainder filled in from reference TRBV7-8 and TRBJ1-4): GAGVSQSPRYKVAKRGQDVALRCDPISGHVSLFWYQQALGQGPEFLTYFQNEAQLDKSGLPSDRFFAERPEGSVSTLKIQRTQQEDSAVYLCASSSLLGTYEKLFFGSGTQLSVL.

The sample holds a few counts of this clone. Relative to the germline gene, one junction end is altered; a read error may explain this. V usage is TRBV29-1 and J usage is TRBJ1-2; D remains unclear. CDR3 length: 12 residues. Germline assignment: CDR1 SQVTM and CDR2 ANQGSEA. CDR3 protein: CSVEDKYYGYTF. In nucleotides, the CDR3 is TGCAGCGTGGAAGACAAATACTATGGCTACACCTTC.

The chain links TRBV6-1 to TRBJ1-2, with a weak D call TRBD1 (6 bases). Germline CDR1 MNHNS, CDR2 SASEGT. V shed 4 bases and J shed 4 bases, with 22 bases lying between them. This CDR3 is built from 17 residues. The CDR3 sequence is CASSAFTGQSPGYGYTF. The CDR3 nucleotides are TGTGCCAGCAGTGCTTTTACGGGACAATCCCCTGGCTATGGCTACACCTTC.